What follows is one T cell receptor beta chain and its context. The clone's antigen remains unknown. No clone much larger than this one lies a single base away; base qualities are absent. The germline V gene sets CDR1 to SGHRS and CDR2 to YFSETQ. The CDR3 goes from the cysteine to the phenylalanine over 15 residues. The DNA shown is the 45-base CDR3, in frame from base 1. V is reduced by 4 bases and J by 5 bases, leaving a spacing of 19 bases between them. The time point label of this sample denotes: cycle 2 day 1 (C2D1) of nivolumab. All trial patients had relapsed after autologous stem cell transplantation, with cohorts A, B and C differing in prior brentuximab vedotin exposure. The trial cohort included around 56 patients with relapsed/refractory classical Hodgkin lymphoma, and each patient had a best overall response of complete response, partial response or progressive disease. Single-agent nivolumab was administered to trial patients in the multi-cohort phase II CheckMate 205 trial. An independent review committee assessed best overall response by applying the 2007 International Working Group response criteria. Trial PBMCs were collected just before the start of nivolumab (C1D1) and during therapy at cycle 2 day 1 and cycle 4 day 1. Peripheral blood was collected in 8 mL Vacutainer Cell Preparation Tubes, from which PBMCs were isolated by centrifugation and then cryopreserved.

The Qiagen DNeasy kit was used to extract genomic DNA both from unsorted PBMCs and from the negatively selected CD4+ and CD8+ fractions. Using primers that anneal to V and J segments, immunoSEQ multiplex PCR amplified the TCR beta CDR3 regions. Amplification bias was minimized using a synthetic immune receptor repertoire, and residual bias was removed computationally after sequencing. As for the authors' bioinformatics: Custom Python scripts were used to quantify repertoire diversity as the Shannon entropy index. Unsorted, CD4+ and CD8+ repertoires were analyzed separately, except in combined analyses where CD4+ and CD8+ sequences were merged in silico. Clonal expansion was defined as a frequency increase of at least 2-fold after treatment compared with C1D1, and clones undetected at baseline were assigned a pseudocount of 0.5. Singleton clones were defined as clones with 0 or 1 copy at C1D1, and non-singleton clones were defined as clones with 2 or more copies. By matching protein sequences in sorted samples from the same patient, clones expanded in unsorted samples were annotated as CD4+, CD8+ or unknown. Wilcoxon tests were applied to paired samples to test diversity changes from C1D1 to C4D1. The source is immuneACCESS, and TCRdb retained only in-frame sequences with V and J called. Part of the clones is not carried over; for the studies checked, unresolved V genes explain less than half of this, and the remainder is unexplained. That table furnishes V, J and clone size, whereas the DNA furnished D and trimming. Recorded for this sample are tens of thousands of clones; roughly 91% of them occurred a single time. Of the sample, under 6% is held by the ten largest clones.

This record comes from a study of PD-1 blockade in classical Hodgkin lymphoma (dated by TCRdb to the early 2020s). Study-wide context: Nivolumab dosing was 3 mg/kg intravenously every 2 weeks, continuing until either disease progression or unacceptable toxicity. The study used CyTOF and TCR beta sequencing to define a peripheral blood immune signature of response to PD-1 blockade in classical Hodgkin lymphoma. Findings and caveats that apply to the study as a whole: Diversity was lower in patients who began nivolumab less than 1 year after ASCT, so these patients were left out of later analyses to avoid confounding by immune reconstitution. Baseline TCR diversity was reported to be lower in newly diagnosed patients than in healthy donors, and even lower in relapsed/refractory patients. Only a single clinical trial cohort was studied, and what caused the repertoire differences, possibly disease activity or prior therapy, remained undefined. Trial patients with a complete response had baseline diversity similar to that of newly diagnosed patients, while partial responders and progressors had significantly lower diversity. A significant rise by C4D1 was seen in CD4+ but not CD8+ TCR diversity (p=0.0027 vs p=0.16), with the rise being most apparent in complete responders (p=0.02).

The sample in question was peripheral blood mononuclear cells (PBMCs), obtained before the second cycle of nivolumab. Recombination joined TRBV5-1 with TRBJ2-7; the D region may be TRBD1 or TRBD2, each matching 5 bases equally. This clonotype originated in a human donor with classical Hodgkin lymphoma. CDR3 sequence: CASSTLPRDVHEQYF. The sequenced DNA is TGCGCCAGCAGCACGCTCCCCCGGGACGTCCACGAGCAGTACTTC.